This TCR beta chain was sequenced during a study of T cells in localized non-small cell lung cancer (dated by TCRdb to the early 2020s). Context from the whole study: T cell repertoires of a few hundred early-stage NSCLC patients were analyzed, with tumors being compared against uninvolved tumor-adjacent lungs. The cohort comprised under 250 treatment-naïve NSCLC patients with resected, localized lung tumors. Of the NSCLC patients, approximately 130 were male and roughly 110 were female, and the mean age was roughly 61 years. The paper's findings and limits, for the study overall: Because of the exploratory design, TCR variables were selected using unadjusted p-values without false-discovery rate correction. A median of about 53 of the top 100 tumor clones were detected in paired uninvolved adjacent lung, and approximately 28 of these tumor clones were also found among the top 100 clones of the paired uninvolved adjacent lung. Higher T cell density in blood was associated with longer overall survival, whereas higher clonality in adjacent lung was associated with shorter survival. Because multi-region sequencing of the tumors was not done, intratumor heterogeneity could not be ruled out. Uninvolved tumor-adjacent lung showed the highest T cell clonality, higher than tumor, which suggests more focused antigenic responses in the adjacent lung.

Uninvolved adjacent lung was taken at least 2 cm from the tumor margin and confirmed free of atypia by two independent pathologists. At diagnosis, peripheral blood, uninvolved tumor-adjacent lung and tumor were collected and were preserved as a mix of fresh-frozen and FFPE material. TCR beta CDR3 regions were sequenced from DNA using the immunoSEQ Assay. As for the authors' bioinformatics: To compute T cell density, TCR beta template counts were normalized to usable DNA, which was estimated by amplifying housekeeping genes. Richness was estimated using the preseqR package, with extrapolation to 400,000 templates for PBMC samples and to 120,000 templates for tissue samples. Clonality was calculated as one minus Pielou's evenness. To identify tissue-enriched TCRs, differential abundance testing was run on productive amino-acid clonotypes with a minimum total count of 5 and an alpha of 0.1. The Jaccard Index and the Morisita Overlap Index were used to measure repertoire overlap between compartments. GLIPH clustered TCR beta CDR3s with public tetramer-defined viral CDR3s; viral motifs required at least three viral sequences plus V-gene enrichment. Entries here come from immuneACCESS through TCRdb and include only in-frame sequences with V and J called. Some clones fail to appear in such tables; in the studies checked, an unresolved V gene covers under half of the shortfall, and the cause of the remainder is unknown. V and J calls and clone size follow that table, whereas D and trimming were derived from the DNA. In this sample the table shows under 2,500 clones, roughly 18% of which occur a single time. Roughly 12% of the sample is held by the ten biggest clonotypes.

Trimmed from V: 3 bases; trimmed from J: 8 bases; junction bases lacking a gene match: 11. Taken from the germline V gene, the CDR1 and CDR2 loops are MGHRA and YSYEKL. Including cysteine and phenylalanine, the CDR3 has 16 amino acids. The only DNA kept is the CDR3, 48 bases in frame from the first base. This clone is identified as medium-sized (0.01 to 0.1%). No antigen is known for it. Base qualities are not at hand, and no much larger clone is one base apart. The TCR originated in an older male donor with stage I non-small cell lung cancer. Source: normal lung tissue next to the tumor, taken before any cancer treatment. Recombination connected TRBV4-1 to TRBJ2-1; 9 middle bases align to TRBD1. The CDR3 has the sequence CASSQTPGTGSDEQFF. The DNA sequence is given as TGCGCCAGCAGCCAGACTCCGGGGACAGGGTCGGATGAGCAGTTCTTC.